The rows below give T cell receptor beta chains drawn from one sample of a study of cytomegalovirus exposure and HLA in healthy donors. TCRdb keeps only in-frame clones here, not all; method: immunoSEQ multiplex PCR. The table records about 110,000 clones, approximately 80% of them present only once. The sequenced material came from PBMCs. These receptors were obtained from a woman in her late teens or twenties in good health and CMV-seronegative. CDR3s include the opening cysteine and the closing phenylalanine or tryptophan. A D gene is named only where the DNA matches it firmly. Part of the rows lack a size; the others show once, few, many or a class for expanded clones.

v_call,d_call,clone_size,j_call,cdr3_aa,cdr3_nt
TRBV27,NA,NA,TRBJ1-1,CASRVRGGHMNTEAFF,TGTGCCAGCAGGGTGCGGGGCGGGCATATGAACACTGAAGCTTTCTTT
TRBV28,TRBD2,NA,TRBJ2-7,CASSSLGWVAGEGLHYEQYF,TGTGCCAGCAGTTCCCTGGGGTGGGTAGCGGGAGAGGGGCTCCACTACGAGCAGTACTTC
TRBV20-1,NA,NA,TRBJ1-1,CSAYRQSEAFF,TGCAGTGCTTACCGACAGTCTGAAGCTTTCTTT
TRBV7-9,NA,NA,TRBJ2-5,CASSQIVETQYF,TGTGCCAGCAGCCAGATTGTAGAGACCCAGTACTTC
TRBV10-3,NA,few,TRBJ1-1,CAITAEVGNTEAFF,TGTGCCATCACGGCGGAAGTGGGGAACACTGAAGCTTTCTTT
TRBV5-1,NA,NA,TRBJ1-2,CASSPDVGRGYTF,TGCGCCAGCAGCCCTGATGTCGGTCGGGGCTACACCTTC
TRBV30,NA,NA,TRBJ1-1,CAWRGLAEAFF,TGTGCCTGGAGGGGGCTGGCCGAAGCTTTCTTT
TRBV11-2,TRBD1,NA,TRBJ2-2,CASSYNRGATGELFF,TGTGCCAGCAGCTATAACAGGGGGGCCACCGGGGAGCTGTTTTTT
TRBV28,NA,NA,TRBJ1-1,CASSLVTANTEAFF,TGTGCCAGCAGTTTAGTGACAGCGAACACTGAAGCTTTCTTT
TRBV5-1,NA,NA,TRBJ1-6,CASRIDSPYNSPLHF,TGCGCCAGCAGAATCGACAGTCCCTATAATTCACCCCTCCACTTT
TRBV19,TRBD2,NA,TRBJ2-4,CASSIIPAGRTKNIQYF,TGTGCCAGTAGTATTATTCCAGCGGGGCGGACCAAAAACATTCAGTACTTC
TRBV5-4,NA,few,TRBJ1-3,CASSSSPGGNTIYF,TGTGCCAGCAGCTCTAGTCCCGGGGGAAACACCATATATTTT
TRBV6-5,TRBD1,NA,TRBJ1-2,CASSYDRADGYTF,TGTGCCAGCAGTTACGACAGGGCAGATGGCTACACCTTC
TRBV29-1,NA,NA,TRBJ1-3,CSVVTGLSGNTIYF,TGCAGCGTTGTGACAGGTCTCTCTGGAAACACCATATATTTT
TRBV19,NA,NA,TRBJ1-1,CASSIGSRPRGNTEAFF,TGTGCCAGTAGTATAGGTTCGAGGCCACGGGGGAACACTGAAGCTTTCTTT
TRBV30,NA,NA,TRBJ1-2,CAWSVSVKPHGYTF,TGTGCCTGGAGTGTAAGCGTCAAACCCCATGGCTACACCTTC
TRBV28,NA,NA,TRBJ2-7,CASSLRYEQYF,TGTGCCAGCAGTCTCAGATACGAGCAGTACTTC
TRBV14,TRBD1,NA,TRBJ2-2,CASSPWTGAYTGELFF,TGTGCCAGCAGCCCGTGGACAGGGGCATACACCGGGGAGCTGTTTTTT
TRBV7-9,NA,NA,TRBJ1-6,CASSHEGNSPLHF,TGTGCCAGCAGCCACGAGGGCAATTCACCCCTCCACTTT
TRBV10-1,NA,once,TRBJ2-1,CASSDGGWDNEQFF,TGCGCCAGCAGCGACGGGGGATGGGACAATGAGCAGTTCTTC
TRBV7-2,NA,NA,TRBJ2-7,CASSFRGAYEQYF,TGTGCCAGCAGCTTCAGGGGGGCCTACGAGCAGTACTTC
TRBV29-1,NA,NA,TRBJ1-1,CSVGRGEAEAFF,TGCAGCGTTGGGCGGGGTGAGGCTGAAGCTTTCTTT